This passage covers 28 T cell receptor beta chains from one sample sequenced in a study of cytomegalovirus exposure and HLA in healthy donors. Profiling relied on immunoSEQ multiplex PCR, and the TCRdb table lists in-frame clones only, not all of them. The sample consists of about 63,000 clones, 70% to 90% of them appearing once. The specimen was PBMCs. The receptors come from a woman in her late teens or twenties in good health and CMV-seronegative.

The J gene is TRBJ1-6, the V gene TRBV5-1, with a tentative D call TRBD1 (5 bases). This CDR3 has 19 residues. CDR1 SGHRS and CDR2 YFSETQ come from the germline V gene. V lost 2 bases, J lost 7 bases, and 25 bases lay in between. The CDR3 spells CASSFLPGTRGSENSPLHF. The CDR3 nucleotides read TGCGCCAGCAGCTTTCTACCCGGGACCCGGGGGTCGGAGAATTCACCCCTCCACTTT.

J is TRBJ2-2 and V is TRBV27; unclear D gene. V was pared by 1 base and J by 4 bases, with 7 bases between. This CDR3 region has 14 residues. CDR1 and CDR2 (germline): MNHEY, SMNVEV (reference sequence). CDR3 nucleotide sequence: TGTGCCAGCAGTTTATTATCCCCCACCGGGGAGCTGTTTTTT. The encoded protein is CASSLLSPTGELFF.

This clone turned up a few times. V and J are TRBV23-1 and TRBJ1-3, with D maybe TRBD1 (5 bases). TRBV23-1 is designated an ORF whose function remains uncertain. The germline V and J ends were trimmed by 6 bases and 0 bases, with 18 bases remaining between them. The CDR3 is 17 residues long. The CDR3 sequence is CASSPRGDSRSGNTIYF. The CDR3 region has the DNA TGCGCCAGCAGCCCAAGGGGCGACTCCCGCTCTGGAAACACCATATATTTT.

A single count supports this clone. The V gene is TRBV30, the J gene TRBJ1-2; a weak D match, TRBD1 (5 bases). V was pared by 0 bases and J by 4 bases, with 12 bases between. Germline V gene sequence: CDR1 GTSNPN, CDR2 SVGIG (reference sequence). This CDR3 comprises 14 residues. This chain's CDR3 is CAWSVVSGGYGYTF. Written as DNA, the CDR3 is TGTGCCTGGAGTGTAGTAAGCGGGGGCTATGGCTACACCTTC.

The J gene is TRBJ2-7, the V gene TRBV4-1, with D possibly matching TRBD2 (5 bases). Trimming removed 2 bases at V and 1 base at J, with 15 bases between. In germline, CDR1 is MGHRA, CDR2 YSYEKL. The CDR3 consists of 16 residues. This CDR3 reads CASSQTLGAQSYEQYF. In DNA, the CDR3 is TGCGCCAGCAGCCAAACTCTGGGAGCGCAGTCCTACGAGCAGTACTTC.

The chain has TRBV2 and TRBJ2-2; maybe TRBD1 (5 bases). V was pared by 6 bases and J by 0 bases, with 8 bases between. This CDR3 contains 14 residues. CDR1 SNHLY and CDR2 FYNNEI come from the germline V gene. In DNA form, the CDR3 reads TGTGCCAGCAGGACGGACACGAACACCGGGGAGCTGTTTTTT. This gives the protein CASRTDTNTGELFF.

The chain combines TRBV19 with TRBJ2-7, with 9 bases matching TRBD2. Germline V gene sequence: CDR1 LNHDA, CDR2 SQIVND (reference sequence). There are 15 residues in the CDR3. Trimming cost V 6 bases and J 4 bases; bases outside gene matches: 10. The CDR3 DNA sequence: TGTGCCAGTAGGGAATTAGCGGGGGATAATTACGAGCAGTACTTC. Translated: CASRELAGDNYEQYF.

The chain employs TRBV5-1 and TRBJ1-4; D is perhaps TRBD1 (5 bases). CDR3 length: 13 amino acids. Germline CDR1 and CDR2: SGHRS and YFSETQ. The germline V and J ends were trimmed by 4 bases and 3 bases, with 7 bases remaining between them. The CDR3 nucleotides read TGCGCCAGCAGCAGGGGTGCTAATGAAAAACTGTTTTTT. Its protein product is CASSRGANEKLFF.

The sample holds a few counts of this clone. This chain connects TRBV19 to TRBJ1-3; 8 nucleotides agree with TRBD1. V lost 6 bases to trimming and J lost 2 bases; unmatched junction nucleotides: 3. Germline-derived CDR1 and CDR2 are LNHDA and SQIVND (reference sequence). The CDR3 covers 14 residues. This CDR3 reads CASRPDRAGNTIYF. The DNA for the CDR3 is TGTGCCAGTAGGCCGGACAGGGCTGGAAACACCATATATTTT. Filled out from reference TRBV19 and TRBJ1-3, the complete variable domain reads DGGITQSPKYLFRKEGQNVTLSCEQNLNHDAMYWYRQDPGQGLRLIYYSQIVNDFQKGDIAEGYSVSREKKESFPLTVTSAQKNPTAFYLCASRPDRAGNTIYFGEGSWLTVV.

The rearrangement uses TRBV28 and TRBJ1-4, with D perhaps TRBD1 (5 bases). CDR1 is MDHEN and CDR2 is SYDVKM in the germline V gene. Trimming took off 10 bases at V and 3 bases at J, with 18 bases between the two ends. The CDR3 has 15 amino acids. The CDR3 here is CATENGGGANEKLFF. DNA of the CDR3: TGTGCCACCGAGAACGGGGGAGGGGCTAATGAAAAACTGTTTTTT.

As DNA, the CDR3 is TGTGCCAGCAGTTTGGACGGGAGGAACACCGGGGAGCTGTTTTTT. Translated: CASSLDGRNTGELFF. The V and J genes are TRBV28 and TRBJ2-2; perhaps TRBD2 as D (6 bases). V lost 3 bases and J lost 1, with 9 bases in between. The CDR3 consists of 15 residues. Germline-derived CDR1 and CDR2 are MDHEN and SYDVKM.

The chain uses TRBV2 and TRBJ1-5, with D hard to call. The V end lost 4 bases, the J end lost 2 bases, and 12 bases lay between the germline ends. Germline V lookup: CDR1 SNHLY, CDR2 FYNNEI. The CDR3 sequence is 15 residues long. Here the CDR3 DNA reads TGTGCCAGCAGTGTTGGGCAGACGGGCAATCAGCCCCAGCATTTT. Translation: CASSVGQTGNQPQHF.

This clone was seen a single time. The V gene is TRBV9, the J gene TRBJ1-3; the match to TRBD1 covers 9 bases. V lost 4 bases and J lost 0; bases outside the gene matches: 5. The CDR3 runs to 16 residues. The germline CDR1 and CDR2 sequences are SGDLS and YYNGEE. CDR3 residues: CASSRGQGSSGNTIYF. DNA for the CDR3: TGTGCCAGCAGCAGAGGACAGGGGTCCTCTGGAAACACCATATATTTT.

The rearrangement links TRBV13 to TRBJ2-3; 14 nucleotides line up with TRBD2. The CDR3 has 18 amino acids. The J segment lost 4 bases and the V segment lost 6 bases, leaving 12 bases of the junction unmatched. The V gene's germline CDR1 is PRHDT and CDR2 FYEKMQ (reference sequence). CDR3 loop: CASSLGLGTSGSADTQYF. The CDR3, as DNA: TGTGCCAGCAGTCTCGGCCTAGGGACTAGCGGGAGCGCAGATACGCAGTATTTT. Full variable domain (missing parts from reference TRBV13 and TRBJ2-3): AAGVIQSPRHLIKEKRETATLKCYPIPRHDTVYWYQQGPGQDPQFLISFYEKMQSDKGSIPDRFSAQQFSDYHSELNMSSLELGDSALYFCASSLGLGTSGSADTQYFGPGTRLTVL.

The chain joins TRBV19 to TRBJ2-7; maybe TRBD2 (6 bases). There are 16 residues in the CDR3. Germline V gene sequence: CDR1 LNHDA, CDR2 SQIVND (reference sequence). V gave up 5 bases and J gave up 4 bases, with 21 bases separating them. CDR3 region: CASSSQTGTESYEQYF. The CDR3 DNA reads TGTGCCAGTAGTTCACAAACCGGGACTGAATCGTACGAGCAGTACTTC.

This clone was picked up a small number of times. This rearrangement joins TRBV5-1 to TRBJ2-7; TRBD1 matches at 8 bases. Germline CDR1 SGHRS, CDR2 YFSETQ. The junction had 6 bases not matched to a gene; V was cut back by 4 bases and J by 3 bases. The CDR3 consists of 14 residues. For the CDR3, the DNA is TGCGCCAGCAGCACGACAGGGGTAATCTACGAGCAGTACTTC. This sequence encodes CASSTTGVIYEQYF.

This chain uses TRBV7-2 with TRBJ1-1; D gene uncertain. Germline V gives CDR1 SGHTA, CDR2 FQGNSA. Trimming took off 2 bases at V and 1 base at J, with 5 bases between the two ends. This CDR3 spans 13 amino acids. The CDR3 nucleotides are TGTGCCAGCAGCTTAACTACGAACACTGAAGCTTTCTTT. Encoded protein: CASSLTTNTEAFF.

The rearrangement joins TRBV28 to TRBJ1-2; D perhaps matches TRBD1 (6 bases). Trimming took off 5 bases at V and 8 bases at J, with 18 bases between the two ends. The germline V gene encodes CDR1 MDHEN and CDR2 SYDVKM. The CDR3 spans 14 residues. Written as DNA, the CDR3 is TGTGCCAGCAGTCCTAACAGGGATGGAAGAGGCTACACCTTC. This sequence encodes CASSPNRDGRGYTF.

The chain uses TRBV21-1 and TRBJ2-5; the table's D call of TRBD2 was not tested on the DNA. TRBV21-1 is reported as a pseudogene. CDR3 size: 15 residues. CDR3 amino acids: CASSKVRTGKETQYF. In DNA, the CDR3 is TGTGCCAGCAGCAAAGTGCGTACGGGGAAAGAGACCCAGTACTTC.

The chain has TRBV5-1 and TRBJ1-2; perhaps TRBD1 as D (5 bases). This CDR3 comprises 14 residues. V lost 2 bases and J 6 bases, leaving 14 bases between the germline ends. In germline, CDR1 is SGHRS, CDR2 YFSETQ. In DNA form, the CDR3 reads TGCGCCAGCAGCTTACTCGGGGGAACAGATGGCTACACCTTC. Translating it yields CASSLLGGTDGYTF.

The chain links TRBV5-1 to TRBJ1-4; TRBD1 aligns across 10 bases. This CDR3 has 15 amino acids. The V and J ends lost 0 bases and 8 bases, in that order; junction bases with no gene match: 4. Germline V CDR1 and CDR2: SGHRS, YFSETQ. Here the CDR3 reads CASSLALGQGEKLFF. CDR3 sequence (DNA): TGCGCCAGCAGCTTGGCCCTGGGACAGGGGGAAAAACTGTTTTTT.

This chain links TRBV7-9 with TRBJ2-7; D perhaps matches TRBD2 (7 bases). The CDR3 contains 13 residues. V was shortened by 5 bases and J by 4 bases, with 12 bases between the two germline ends. Germline V gene lookup returns CDR1 SEHNR and CDR2 FQNEAQ (reference sequence). This CDR3 is CASSVGGVYEQYF. The CDR3 DNA reads as TGTGCCAGCAGCGTAGGGGGGGTTTACGAGCAGTACTTC. Drawing the rest from reference TRBV7-9 and TRBJ2-7, the complete variable domain is DTGVSQNPRHKITKRGQNVTFRCDPISEHNRLYWYRQTLGQGPEFLTYFQNEAQLEKSRLLSDRFSAERPKGSFSTLEIQRTEQGDSAMYLCASSVGGVYEQYFGPGTRLTVT.

This chain connects TRBV4-2 to TRBJ2-1; 9 positions agree with TRBD2. The trim removed 1 base at V and 5 bases at J, leaving 12 bases unmatched. The V gene's germline CDR1 is LGHNA and CDR2 YNFKEQ. CDR3 length equals 18 residues. This CDR3 reads CASSQVSTWERGDNEQFF. The CDR3 coding sequence is TGTGCCAGCAGCCAAGTCTCTACTTGGGAGCGGGGGGACAATGAGCAGTTCTTC.

The chain joins TRBV7-9 to TRBJ1-2; D ambiguous. This CDR3 contains 14 residues. Trimming took 4 bases from V and 5 from J, leaving 14 bases between them. Looked up from germline, CDR1 is SEHNR and CDR2 is FQNEAQ (reference sequence). CDR3 DNA: TGTGCCAGCAGCTCTGACGGGTTCGGGTATGGCTACACCTTC. This translates into CASSSDGFGYGYTF.

V and J are TRBV30 and TRBJ2-3; 8 bases agree with TRBD2. J gave up 4 bases and V 3 bases, and 9 bases lay outside the gene matches. CDR1 GTSNPN and CDR2 SVGIG come from the germline V gene (reference sequence). The CDR3 sequence is 15 residues long. The CDR3: CAWRQAAGAPDTQYF. CDR3 sequence (DNA): TGTGCCTGGAGGCAGGCAGCGGGAGCCCCAGATACGCAGTATTTT. The whole variable domain, filled in from reference TRBV30 and TRBJ2-3, reads SQTIHQWPATLVQPVGSPLSLECTVEGTSNPNLYWYRQAAGRGLQLLFYSVGIGQISSEVPQNLSASRPQDRQFILSSKKLLLSDSGFYLCAWRQAAGAPDTQYFGPGTRLTVL.

V is TRBV18 and J is TRBJ2-3, with D possibly being TRBD2 (6 bases). The ends were cut back, 3 bases at V and 3 bases at J, with 10 bases in the middle. Germline V CDR1 and CDR2: KGHSH, LQKENI. This CDR3 contains 14 residues. CDR3 residues: CASSPTGATDTQYF. CDR3 bases: TGTGCCAGCTCACCCACGGGAGCTACAGATACGCAGTATTTT.

The chain recombines TRBV7-6 with TRBJ1-1, with 7 bases fitting TRBD1. CDR3 length equals 15 residues. V lost 1 base to trimming and J lost 1 base; unmatched junction nucleotides: 3. Per the germline V gene, CDR1 is SGHVS and CDR2 is FNYEAQ. In nucleotides, the CDR3 is TGTGCCAGCAGCTTAGGGGGGACAGCGAACACTGAAGCTTTCTTT. Its protein product is CASSLGGTANTEAFF. The full variable domain, rest sourced from reference TRBV7-6 and TRBJ1-1, is GAGVSQSPRYKVTKRGQDVALRCDPISGHVSLYWYRQALGQGPEFLTYFNYEAQQDKSGLPNDRFSAERPEGSISTLTIQRTEQRDSAMYRCASSLGGTANTEAFFGQGTRLTVV.

CDR3 residues: CASSMPQNGGQEKLFF. Written as DNA, the CDR3 is TGTGCCAGTAGTATGCCACAGAATGGAGGGCAAGAAAAACTGTTTTTT. This rearrangement joins TRBV19 to TRBJ1-4; no clear D. V lost 3 bases, J lost 8 bases, and 19 bases lay in between. The CDR3 consists of 16 residues. Germline V CDR1 and CDR2: LNHDA, SQIVND (reference sequence).